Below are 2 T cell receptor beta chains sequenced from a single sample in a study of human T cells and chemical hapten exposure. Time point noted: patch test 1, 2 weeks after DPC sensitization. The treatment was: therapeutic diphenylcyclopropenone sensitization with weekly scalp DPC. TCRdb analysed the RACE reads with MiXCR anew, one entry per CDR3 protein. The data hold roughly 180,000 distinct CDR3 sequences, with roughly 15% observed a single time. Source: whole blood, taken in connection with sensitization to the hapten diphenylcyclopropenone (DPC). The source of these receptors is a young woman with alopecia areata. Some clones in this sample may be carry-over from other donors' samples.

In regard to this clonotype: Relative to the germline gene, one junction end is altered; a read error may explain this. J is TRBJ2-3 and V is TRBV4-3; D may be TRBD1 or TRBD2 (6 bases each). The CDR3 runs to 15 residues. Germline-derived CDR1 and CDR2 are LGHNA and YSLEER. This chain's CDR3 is CASSQGGANTDTQNF. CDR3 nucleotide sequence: TGCGCCAGCAGCCAAGGGGGGGCCAATACAGATACGCAGAATTTT.

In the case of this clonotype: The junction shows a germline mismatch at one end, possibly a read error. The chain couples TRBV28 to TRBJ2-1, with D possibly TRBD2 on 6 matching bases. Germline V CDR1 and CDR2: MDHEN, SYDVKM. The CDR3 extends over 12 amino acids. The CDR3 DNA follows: TGTGCCAGCAGTGGGCTGCGGGACCCTAAATACTTC. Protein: CASSGLRDPKYF.